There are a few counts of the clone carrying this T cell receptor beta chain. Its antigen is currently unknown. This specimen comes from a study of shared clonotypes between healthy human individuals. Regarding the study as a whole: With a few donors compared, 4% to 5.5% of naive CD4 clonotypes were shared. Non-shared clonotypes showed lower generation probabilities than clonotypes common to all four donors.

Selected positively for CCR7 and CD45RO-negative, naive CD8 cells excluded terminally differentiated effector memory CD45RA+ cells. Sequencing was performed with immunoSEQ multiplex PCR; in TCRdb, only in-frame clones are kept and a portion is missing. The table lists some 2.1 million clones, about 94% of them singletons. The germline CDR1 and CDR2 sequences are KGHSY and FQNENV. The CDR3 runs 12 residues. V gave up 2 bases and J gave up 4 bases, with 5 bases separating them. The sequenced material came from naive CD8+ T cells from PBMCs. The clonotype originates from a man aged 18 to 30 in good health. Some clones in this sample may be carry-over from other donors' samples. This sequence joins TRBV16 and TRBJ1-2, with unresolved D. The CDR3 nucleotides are TGTGCCAGCAGCCAAGTCAGCTATGGCTACACCTTC. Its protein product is CASSQVSYGYTF.